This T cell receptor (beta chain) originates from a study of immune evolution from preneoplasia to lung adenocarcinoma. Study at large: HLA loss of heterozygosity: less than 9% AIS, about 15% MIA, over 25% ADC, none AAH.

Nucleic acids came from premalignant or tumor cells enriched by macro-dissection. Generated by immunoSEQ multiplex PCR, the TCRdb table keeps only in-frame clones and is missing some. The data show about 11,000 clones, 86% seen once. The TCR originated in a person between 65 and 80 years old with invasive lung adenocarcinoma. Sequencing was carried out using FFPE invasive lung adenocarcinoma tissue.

CDR3 sequence (DNA): TGTGCCAGCAGCCGGACGGGGGGAGTGGATGAAAAACTGTTTTTT. Translation: CASSRTGGVDEKLFF. The chain carries TRBV7-9 and TRBJ1-4; tentatively, D is TRBD1 (5 bases). The CDR3 extends over 15 amino acids. Trimming removed 5 bases at V and 6 bases at J, with 16 bases between. CDR1 and CDR2 (germline): SEHNR, FQNEAQ (reference sequence). Full variable domain (missing parts from reference TRBV7-9 and TRBJ1-4): DTGVSQNPRHKITKRGQNVTFRCDPISEHNRLYWYRQTLGQGPEFLTYFQNEAQLEKSRLLSDRFSAERPKGSFSTLEIQRTEQGDSAMYLCASSRTGGVDEKLFFGSGTQLSVL.